This T cell receptor (beta chain) was obtained from a study of shared clonotypes between healthy human individuals. Study-level results: On the whole, naive subsets had larger estimated richness than memory subsets had.

TCRdb keeps only in-frame clones here, not all; method: immunoSEQ multiplex PCR. The table shows millions of clones, with 85% to 95% occurring only once. This CDR3 is built from 15 residues. Per germline, CDR1 SGHTS and CDR2 YDEGEE. V gave up 2 bases and J gave up 3 bases, with 15 bases separating them. Donors comprised only Caucasian adults living in Nashville, Tennessee. This clone was seen only once. Antigen: not known. The source of this sequence is a young man in good health. V is TRBV5-8 and J is TRBJ2-7; D perhaps matches TRBD1 (6 bases). Sequences were obtained from naive CD4+ T cells sorted from blood. Subset noted: CD45RA+ positively selected. The CDR3 spells CASSFFTGSGYEQYF. The CDR3, as DNA: TGTGCCAGCAGCTTTTTTACAGGGAGCGGCTACGAGCAGTACTTC.